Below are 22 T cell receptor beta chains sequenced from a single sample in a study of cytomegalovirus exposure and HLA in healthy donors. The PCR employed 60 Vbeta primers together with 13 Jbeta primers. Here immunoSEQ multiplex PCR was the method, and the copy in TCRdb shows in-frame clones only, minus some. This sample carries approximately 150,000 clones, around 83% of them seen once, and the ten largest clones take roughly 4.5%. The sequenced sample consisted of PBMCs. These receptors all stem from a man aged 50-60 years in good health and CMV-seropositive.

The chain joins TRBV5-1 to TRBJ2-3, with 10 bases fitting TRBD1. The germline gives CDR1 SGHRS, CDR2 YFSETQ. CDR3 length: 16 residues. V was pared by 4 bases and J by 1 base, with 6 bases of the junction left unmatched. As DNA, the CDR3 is TGCGCCAGCAGCATCCGAGGGACAGGGGGCACAGATACGCAGTATTTT. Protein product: CASSIRGTGGTDTQYF.

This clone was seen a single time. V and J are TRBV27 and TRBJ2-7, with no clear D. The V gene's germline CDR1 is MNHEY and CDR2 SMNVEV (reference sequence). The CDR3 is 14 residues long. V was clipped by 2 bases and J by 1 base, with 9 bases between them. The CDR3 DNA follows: TGTGCCAGCAGTTTAAGCCGAGCATCCTACGAGCAGTACTTC. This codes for CASSLSRASYEQYF.

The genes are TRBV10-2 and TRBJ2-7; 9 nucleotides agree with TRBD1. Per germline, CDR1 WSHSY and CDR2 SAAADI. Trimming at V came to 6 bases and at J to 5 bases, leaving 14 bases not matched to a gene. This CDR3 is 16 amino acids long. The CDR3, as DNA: TGCGCCAGCAGCCACTCCCCGGGACAGGGTGCCAACGAGCAGTACTTC. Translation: CASSHSPGQGANEQYF.

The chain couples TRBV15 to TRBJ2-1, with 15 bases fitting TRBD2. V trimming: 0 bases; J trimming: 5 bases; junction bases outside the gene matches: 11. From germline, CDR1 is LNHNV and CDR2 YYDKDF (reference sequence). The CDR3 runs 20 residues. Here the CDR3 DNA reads TGTGCCACCAGCAGAGATCTAGCGGGACTAGCGGGGGGATCACACAATGAGCAGTTCTTC. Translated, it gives CATSRDLAGLAGGSHNEQFF.

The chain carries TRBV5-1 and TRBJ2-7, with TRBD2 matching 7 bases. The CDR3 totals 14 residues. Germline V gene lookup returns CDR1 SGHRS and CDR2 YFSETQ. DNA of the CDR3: TGCGCAAACCCTAGCGGCACTCCCCGGTTTGAGCAGTACTTC. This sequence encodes CANPSGTPRFEQYF.

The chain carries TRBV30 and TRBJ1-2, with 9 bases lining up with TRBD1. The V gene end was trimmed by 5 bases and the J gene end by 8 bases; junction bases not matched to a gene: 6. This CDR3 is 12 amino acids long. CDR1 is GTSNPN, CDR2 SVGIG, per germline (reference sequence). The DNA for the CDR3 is TGTGCCTGGGGGACAGGGAACGGAGGCTACACCTTC. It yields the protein CAWGTGNGGYTF. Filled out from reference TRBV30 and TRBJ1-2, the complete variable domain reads SQTIHQWPATLVQPVGSPLSLECTVEGTSNPNLYWYRQAAGRGLQLLFYSVGIGQISSEVPQNLSASRPQDRQFILSSKKLLLSDSGFYLCAWGTGNGGYTFGSGTRLTVV.

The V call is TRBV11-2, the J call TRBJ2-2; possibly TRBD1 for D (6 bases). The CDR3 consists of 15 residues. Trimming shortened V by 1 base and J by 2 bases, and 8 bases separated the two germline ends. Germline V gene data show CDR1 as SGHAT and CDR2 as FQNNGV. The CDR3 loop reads CASSLGQENTGELFF. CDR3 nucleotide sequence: TGTGCCAGCAGCTTAGGACAGGAAAACACCGGGGAGCTGTTTTTT.

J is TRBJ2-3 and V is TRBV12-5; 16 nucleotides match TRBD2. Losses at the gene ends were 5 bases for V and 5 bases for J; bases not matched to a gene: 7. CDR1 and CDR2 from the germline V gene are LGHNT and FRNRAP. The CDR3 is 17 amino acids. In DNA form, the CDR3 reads TGTGCTAGTGGTCCGGGACTAGCGGGAGGGGGCCTAGATACGCAGTATTTT. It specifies CASGPGLAGGGLDTQYF.

CDR3 sequence: CASSPPLGNTIYF. CDR3 nucleotides: TGTGCCAGCAGCCCTCCTTTGGGAAACACCATATATTTT. The chain combines TRBV5-6 with TRBJ1-3; D is unresolved. The CDR3 has 13 residues. CDR1 is SGHDT, CDR2 YYEEEE, per germline. V lost 4 bases and J lost 4, with 9 bases in between.

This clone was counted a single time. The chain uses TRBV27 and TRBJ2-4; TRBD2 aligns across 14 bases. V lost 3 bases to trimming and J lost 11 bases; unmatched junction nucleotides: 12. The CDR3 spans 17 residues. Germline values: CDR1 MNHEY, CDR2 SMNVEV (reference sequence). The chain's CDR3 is CASSFTPGTSGRGVQYF. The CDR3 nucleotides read TGTGCCAGCAGTTTCACCCCCGGGACTAGCGGGAGAGGTGTTCAGTACTTC.

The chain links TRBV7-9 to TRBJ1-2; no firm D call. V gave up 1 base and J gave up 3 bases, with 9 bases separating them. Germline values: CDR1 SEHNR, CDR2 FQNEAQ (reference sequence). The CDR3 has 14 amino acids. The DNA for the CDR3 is TGTGCCAGCAGCTTAGTATTAAGCGACTATGGCTACACCTTC. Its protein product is CASSLVLSDYGYTF.

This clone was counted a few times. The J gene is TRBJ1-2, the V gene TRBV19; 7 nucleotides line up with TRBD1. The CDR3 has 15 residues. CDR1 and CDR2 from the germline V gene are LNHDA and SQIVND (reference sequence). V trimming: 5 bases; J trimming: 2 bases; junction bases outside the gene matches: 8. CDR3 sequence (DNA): TGTGCCAGTAGTGTCGACAGGGAAGCCAACTATGGCTACACCTTC. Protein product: CASSVDREANYGYTF.

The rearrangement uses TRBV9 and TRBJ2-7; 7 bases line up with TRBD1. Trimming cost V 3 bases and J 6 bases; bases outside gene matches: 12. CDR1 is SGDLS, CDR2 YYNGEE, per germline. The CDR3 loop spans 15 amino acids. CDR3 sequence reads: CASSEATGEASEQYF. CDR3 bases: TGTGCCAGCAGCGAGGCAACAGGGGAAGCTAGCGAGCAGTACTTC.

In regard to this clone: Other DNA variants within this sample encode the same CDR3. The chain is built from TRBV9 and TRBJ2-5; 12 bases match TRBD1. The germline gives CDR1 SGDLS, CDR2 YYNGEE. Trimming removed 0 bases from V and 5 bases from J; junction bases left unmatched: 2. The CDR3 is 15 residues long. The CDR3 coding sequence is TGTGCCAGCAGCGTAGGGGACAGGGGGCTGGAGACCCAGTACTTC. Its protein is CASSVGDRGLETQYF. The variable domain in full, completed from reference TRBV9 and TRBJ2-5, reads DSGVTQTPKHLITATGQRVTLRCSPRSGDLSVYWYQQSLDQGLQFLIQYYNGEERAKGNILERFSAQQFPDLHSELNLSSLELGDSALYFCASSVGDRGLETQYFGPGTRLLVL.

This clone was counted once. DNA for the CDR3: TGTGCCAGCAGTGAATTCAAGGGGGCAGGGGGGAACACTGAAGCTTTCTTT. Residues: CASSEFKGAGGNTEAFF. The chain couples TRBV25-1 to TRBJ1-1; 7 bases align to TRBD1. The germline V gene encodes CDR1 MGHDK and CDR2 SYGVNS. The ends lost 1 base at V and 1 base at J; junction bases unmatched: 9. This CDR3 is 17 amino acids long.

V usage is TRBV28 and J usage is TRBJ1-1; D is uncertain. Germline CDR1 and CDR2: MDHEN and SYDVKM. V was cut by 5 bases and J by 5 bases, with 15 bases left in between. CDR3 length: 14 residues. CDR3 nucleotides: TGTGCCAGCAGTATTGCTCGGGGAGGGACTGAAGCTTTCTTT. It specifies CASSIARGGTEAFF.

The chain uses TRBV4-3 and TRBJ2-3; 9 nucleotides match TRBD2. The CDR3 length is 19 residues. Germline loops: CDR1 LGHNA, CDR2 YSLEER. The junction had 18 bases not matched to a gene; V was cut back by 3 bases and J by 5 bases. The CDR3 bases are TGCGCCAGCAGCCACACAACTCTCGGGGTAGCGGGGGTAGTAGATACGCAGTATTTT. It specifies CASSHTTLGVAGVVDTQYF.

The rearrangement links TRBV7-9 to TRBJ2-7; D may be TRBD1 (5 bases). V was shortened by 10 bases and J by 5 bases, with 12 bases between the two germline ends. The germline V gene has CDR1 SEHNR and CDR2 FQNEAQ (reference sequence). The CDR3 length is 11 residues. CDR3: CATTGYHEQYF. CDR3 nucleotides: TGTGCCACCACAGGTTACCACGAGCAGTACTTC.

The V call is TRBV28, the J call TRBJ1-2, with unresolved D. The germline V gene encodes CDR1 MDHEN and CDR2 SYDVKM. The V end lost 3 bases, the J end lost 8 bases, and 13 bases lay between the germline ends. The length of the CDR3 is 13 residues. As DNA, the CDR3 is TGTGCCAGCAGTTTTCCGGGTTCTCTGGGCTACACCTTC. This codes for CASSFPGSLGYTF.

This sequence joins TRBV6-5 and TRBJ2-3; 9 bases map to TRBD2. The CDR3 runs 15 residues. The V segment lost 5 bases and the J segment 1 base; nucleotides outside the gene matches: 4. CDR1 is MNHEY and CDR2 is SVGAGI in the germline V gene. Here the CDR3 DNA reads TGTGCCAGCAGTCCTCGGACTAGCGGCACAGATACGCAGTATTTT. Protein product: CASSPRTSGTDTQYF.

CDR3 DNA: TGTGCCAGCAGCCTGGGACAGGGGGCTCGGCTGGGTTCACCCCTCCACTTT. It yields the protein CASSLGQGARLGSPLHF. The J gene is TRBJ1-6, the V gene TRBV4-2; 12 positions match TRBD1. This CDR3 is 17 amino acids long. Looked up from germline, CDR1 is LGHNA and CDR2 is YNFKEQ. V gave up 4 bases and J gave up 9 bases; unmatched junction bases: 10.

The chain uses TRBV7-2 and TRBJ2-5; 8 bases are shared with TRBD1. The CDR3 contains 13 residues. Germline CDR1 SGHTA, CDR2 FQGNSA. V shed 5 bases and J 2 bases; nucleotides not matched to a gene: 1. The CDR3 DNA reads TGTGCCAGCAGCAGGACAGGGCAAGAGACCCAGTACTTC. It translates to CASSRTGQETQYF. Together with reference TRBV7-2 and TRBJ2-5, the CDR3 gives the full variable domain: GAGVSQSPSNKVTEKGKDVELRCDPISGHTALYWYRQSLGQGLEFLIYFQGNSAPDKSGLPSDRFSAERTGGSVSTLTIQRTQQEDSAVYLCASSRTGQETQYFGPGTRLLVL.